The 28 T cell receptor beta chains below come from one sample, sequenced in a study of T cell changes during pregnancy in multiple sclerosis. TCRdb keeps only in-frame clones here, not all; method: immunoSEQ multiplex PCR. The profile shows nearly 70,000 clones, just over 90% of them singletons. Sequenced here: peripheral blood, sampled in the second trimester of pregnancy. The receptor set was obtained from a female donor in good health, enrolled as a control in a pregnancy study.

The rearrangement joins TRBV4-3 to TRBJ2-7; 7 bases map to TRBD2. The length of the CDR3 is 15 residues. Germline CDR1 LGHNA, CDR2 YSLEER. The junction had 6 bases not matched to a gene; V was cut back by 0 bases and J by 4 bases. CDR3 region: CASSQDRGGSYEQYF. In DNA, the CDR3 is TGCGCCAGCAGCCAAGATCGGGGAGGGAGTTACGAGCAGTACTTC.

The V and J genes are TRBV25-1 and TRBJ1-3; a weak D match, TRBD1 (6 bases). The V and J ends lost 4 bases and 0 bases respectively, with 13 bases between them. This CDR3 is built from 16 residues. Germline CDR1 reads MGHDK; CDR2 reads SYGVNS. The chain's CDR3 is CASSAQQGFSGNTIYF. The CDR3 bases are TGTGCCAGCAGTGCCCAACAGGGCTTCTCTGGAAACACCATATATTTT. The full variable domain, with the rest looked up from reference TRBV25-1 and TRBJ1-3, is EADIYQTPRYLVIGTGKKITLECSQTMGHDKMYWYQQDPGMELHLIHYSYGVNSTEKGDLSSESTVSRIRTEHFPLTLESARPSHTSQYLCASSAQQGFSGNTIYFGEGSWLTVV.

The DNA for the CDR3 is TGTGCCAGCTTGGGACAGGAAAAATACGAGCAGTACTTC. It yields the protein CASLGQEKYEQYF. The V gene is TRBV2, the J gene TRBJ2-7; 8 bases are a match to TRBD1. CDR1 and CDR2 from the germline V gene are SNHLY and FYNNEI. J gave up 4 bases and V 8 bases, and 7 bases lay outside the gene matches. The CDR3 loop spans 13 amino acids.

The V and J genes are TRBV9 and TRBJ2-5, with D possibly matching TRBD1 (5 bases). This CDR3 is built from 15 residues. Trimming took 2 bases from V and 5 from J, leaving 16 bases between them. Germline values: CDR1 SGDLS, CDR2 YYNGEE. This CDR3 is CASSVLTRAGETQYF. In DNA form, the CDR3 reads TGTGCCAGCAGCGTCCTTACCCGGGCAGGGGAGACCCAGTACTTC.

The V and J genes are TRBV15 and TRBJ2-1; unclear D gene. Trimming removed 0 bases at V and 4 bases at J, with 4 bases between. Germline-derived CDR1 and CDR2 are LNHNV and YYDKDF (reference sequence). The CDR3 loop spans 13 amino acids. Here the CDR3 reads CATSRDTYNEQFF. The DNA of the CDR3 is TGTGCCACCAGCAGAGACACATACAATGAGCAGTTCTTC.

V is TRBV7-2 and J is TRBJ2-1, with TRBD1 matching 8 bases. The CDR3 contains 14 residues. Germline CDR1 reads SGHTA; CDR2 reads FQGNSA. The ends lost 5 bases at V and 8 bases at J; junction bases unmatched: 8. CDR3: CASSPRTGSDEQFF. CDR3 nucleotides: TGTGCCAGCAGCCCTCGGACAGGGAGCGATGAGCAGTTCTTC.

The V gene is TRBV9, the J gene TRBJ2-1; 9 bases are a match to TRBD2. The length of the CDR3 is 16 residues. V trimming: 2 bases; J trimming: 3 bases; junction bases outside the gene matches: 6. Germline-derived CDR1 and CDR2 are SGDLS and YYNGEE. Here the CDR3 DNA reads TGTGCCAGCAGCGTCGGTTTTAGCGGGAGCTACAATGAGCAGTTCTTC. This gives the protein CASSVGFSGSYNEQFF.

CDR3 in DNA: TGTGCCAGCAGCTTGGGCGGGGTGAGGTCAGATACGCAGTATTTT. Residues: CASSLGGVRSDTQYF. The chain joins TRBV5-4 to TRBJ2-3; possible D gene TRBD2, 6 bases. The CDR3 is 15 amino acids. Trimming pared 0 bases from V and 4 bases from J, leaving 12 bases between. CDR1 is SGHNT and CDR2 is YYREEE in the germline V gene (reference sequence).

The V and J genes are TRBV4-2 and TRBJ2-7; 11 bases are shared with TRBD1. The CDR3 sequence is 15 residues long. Trimming removed 5 bases from V and 9 bases from J; junction bases left unmatched: 12. Germline lookup yields CDR1 LGHNA and CDR2 YNFKEQ. CDR3 sequence: CASSSPGQGVPWQYF. The CDR3, as DNA: TGTGCCAGCAGCTCCCCGGGACAGGGGGTTCCCTGGCAGTACTTC.

The rearrangement uses TRBV19 and TRBJ1-3, with D possibly matching TRBD1 (6 bases). The V and J ends lost 4 bases and 3 bases respectively, with 13 bases between them. The CDR3 spans 15 residues. Germline V gene sequence: CDR1 LNHDA, CDR2 SQIVND (reference sequence). CDR3 nucleotide sequence: TGTGCCAGTAGTACCTCCCCGACAGGTGGAAACACCATATATTTT. It specifies CASSTSPTGGNTIYF.

The chain links TRBV4-2 to TRBJ2-2; 9 bases align to TRBD2. The CDR3 is 14 residues long. Germline V lookup: CDR1 LGHNA, CDR2 YNFKEQ. With 4 bases clipped from V and 7 bases from J, the junction kept 4 bases outside the gene matches. In DNA form, the CDR3 reads TGTGCCAGCAGCCGCGGGCGGGAGGGCGGGGAGCTGTTTTTT. Translated: CASSRGREGGELFF.

The chain joins TRBV15 to TRBJ2-3; D is possibly TRBD1 (5 bases). The CDR3 spans 13 residues. Trimming took 0 bases from V and 6 from J, leaving 7 bases between them. Germline V lookup: CDR1 LNHNV, CDR2 YYDKDF (reference sequence). DNA of the CDR3: TGTGCCACCAGCAGAGATAAGGGGGATACGCAGTATTTT. Translated: CATSRDKGDTQYF.

This chain connects TRBV4-2 to TRBJ2-3; 8 nucleotides line up with TRBD2. The junction had 5 bases not matched to a gene; V was cut back by 7 bases and J by 2 bases. The CDR3 contains 14 residues. CDR1 is LGHNA and CDR2 is YNFKEQ in the germline V gene. The CDR3 here is CASTTAGDTDTQYF. The DNA of the CDR3 is TGTGCCAGCACCACAGCGGGAGACACAGATACGCAGTATTTT.

The chain is built from TRBV5-1 and TRBJ2-3, with TRBD2 matching over 10 bases. This CDR3 comprises 16 residues. Trimming took 0 bases from V and 5 from J; bases not matched to a gene: 6. CDR1 SGHRS and CDR2 YFSETQ come from the germline V gene. The CDR3 loop reads CASSLEASGSGDTQYF. In nucleotides, the CDR3 is TGCGCCAGCAGCTTGGAGGCTAGCGGGAGTGGAGATACGCAGTATTTT.

This clone has just one count. V gene TRBV12-5 combines with J gene TRBJ2-1; 11 bases are a match to TRBD2. CDR1 and CDR2 from the germline V gene are LGHNT and FRNRAP. CDR3 size: 15 residues. V shed 1 base and J 9 bases; nucleotides not matched to a gene: 5. This chain's CDR3 is CASGLGTSGSGEQFF. In nucleotides, the CDR3 is TGTGCTAGTGGTTTGGGAACTAGCGGGAGCGGTGAGCAGTTCTTC.

The chain recombines TRBV12-5 with TRBJ1-1; TRBD1 matches 7 bases. Trimming took 5 bases from V and 1 from J; bases not matched to a gene: 7. The CDR3 length is 15 residues. Germline loops: CDR1 LGHNT, CDR2 FRNRAP. CDR3 protein: CASGTSDRANTEAFF. The CDR3 nucleotides are TGTGCTAGTGGTACTTCAGACAGGGCGAACACTGAAGCTTTCTTT. The entire variable domain, with the rest obtained from reference TRBV12-5 and TRBJ1-1, is as follows: DARVTQTPRHKVTEMGQEVTMRCQPILGHNTVFWYRQTMMQGLELLAYFRNRAPLDDSGMPKDRFSAEMPDATLATLKIQPSEPRDSAVYFCASGTSDRANTEAFFGQGTRLTVV.

This chain links TRBV13 with TRBJ1-1; 7 bases line up with TRBD1. The trim removed 6 bases at V and 6 bases at J, leaving 10 bases unmatched. The CDR3 totals 14 residues. CDR1 and CDR2 (germline): PRHDT, FYEKMQ (reference sequence). The CDR3 sequence is CASRSGPGGSEAFF. CDR3 coding DNA: TGTGCCAGCAGGTCAGGACCAGGGGGGTCTGAAGCTTTCTTT.

The CDR3 loop reads CASSLSVGEQYF. The CDR3 nucleotides are TGTGCCAGCAGCTTAAGCGTAGGCGAGCAGTACTTC. The chain combines TRBV7-2 with TRBJ2-7; D uncertain. V shed 2 bases and J shed 6 bases, with 8 bases lying between them. Germline V lookup: CDR1 SGHTA, CDR2 FQGNSA. The CDR3 covers 12 residues. Combining the CDR3 with reference TRBV7-2 and TRBJ2-7 gives the whole variable domain GAGVSQSPSNKVTEKGKDVELRCDPISGHTALYWYRQSLGQGLEFLIYFQGNSAPDKSGLPSDRFSAERTGGSVSTLTIQRTQQEDSAVYLCASSLSVGEQYFGPGTRLTVT.

This clone was observed a single time. The rearrangement joins TRBV7-8 to TRBJ2-5; TRBD2 matches 13 bases. The CDR3 loop spans 18 amino acids. From germline, CDR1 is SGHVS and CDR2 FQNEAQ. V lost 4 bases and J lost 1; bases outside the gene matches: 9. This CDR3 reads CASSSGLAGALPQETQYF. DNA of the CDR3: TGTGCCAGCAGCTCTGGACTAGCGGGAGCTCTCCCCCAAGAGACCCAGTACTTC.

This clone was seen a single time. The V gene is TRBV25-1, the J gene TRBJ2-7; 13 bases are shared with TRBD2. With V trimmed by 6 bases and J by 5 bases, 1 base remained unmatched. From germline, CDR1 is MGHDK and CDR2 SYGVNS. The CDR3 is made up of 13 amino acids. The CDR3 region is CASRTSGRNEQYF. The CDR3 nucleotides are TGTGCCAGCAGGACTAGCGGGAGGAACGAGCAGTACTTC.

This rearrangement joins TRBV4-1 to TRBJ2-1; the match to TRBD2 covers 11 bases. The V segment lost 3 bases and the J segment 7 bases; nucleotides outside the gene matches: 2. The CDR3 contains 14 residues. Germline loops: CDR1 MGHRA, CDR2 YSYEKL. CDR3 sequence reads: CASSQVAGGNEQFF. The DNA for the CDR3 is TGCGCCAGCAGCCAGGTAGCGGGAGGGAATGAGCAGTTCTTC.

The chain uses TRBV6-1 and TRBJ2-3; 10 nucleotides align to TRBD2. Per the germline V gene, CDR1 is MNHNS and CDR2 is SASEGT. CDR3 length: 15 amino acids. V lost 4 bases to trimming and J lost 6 bases; unmatched junction nucleotides: 7. CDR3 DNA: TGTGCCAGCAGTGGGACTAGCGGAGGCTCGGATACGCAGTATTTT. Residues: CASSGTSGGSDTQYF.

The V and J genes are TRBV6-1 and TRBJ2-2, with D perhaps TRBD2 (5 bases). The CDR3 covers 14 residues. V was trimmed by 4 bases and J by 7 bases, leaving 13 bases between them. Germline V CDR1 and CDR2: MNHNS, SASEGT. The CDR3 reads CASSVTRRIGELFF. In nucleotides, the CDR3 is TGTGCCAGCAGTGTTACTCGGAGGATCGGGGAGCTGTTTTTT.

This sequence joins TRBV4-2 and TRBJ1-2; D possibly corresponds to TRBD1 (6 bases). The germline CDR1 and CDR2 sequences are LGHNA and YNFKEQ. The CDR3 extends over 15 amino acids. V was clipped by 1 base and J by 8 bases, with 17 bases between them. The CDR3 region is CASSQGGGGVEGYTF. CDR3 DNA: TGTGCCAGCAGCCAAGGGGGAGGGGGGGTAGAGGGCTACACCTTC.

The genes are TRBV14 and TRBJ2-7, with 7 bases that match TRBD2. The trim removed 3 bases at V and 7 bases at J, leaving 6 bases unmatched. The CDR3 contains 13 residues. The germline gives CDR1 SGHDN, CDR2 FVKESK. In DNA form, the CDR3 reads TGTGCCAGCAGCCAGGTGGGAGGGCAAGAGCAGTACTTC. It encodes CASSQVGGQEQYF.

This rearrangement joins TRBV9 to TRBJ1-5, with TRBD1 identical over 8 bases. There are 14 residues in the CDR3. Trimming removed 2 bases from V and 6 bases from J; junction bases left unmatched: 4. Germline V CDR1 and CDR2: SGDLS, YYNGEE. The chain's CDR3 is CASSVTGGGQPQHF. CDR3 nucleotide sequence: TGTGCCAGCAGCGTTACAGGGGGAGGTCAGCCCCAGCATTTT.

The J gene is TRBJ2-1, the V gene TRBV11-3; tentative D call: TRBD2 (7 bases). Trimming took 1 base from V and 5 from J, leaving 15 bases between them. CDR1 and CDR2 (germline): SGHNT, YENEEA. This CDR3 is 16 amino acids long. Here the CDR3 reads CASSLAGAGAHNEQFF. Here the CDR3 DNA reads TGTGCCAGCAGCTTAGCAGGTGCGGGGGCCCACAATGAGCAGTTCTTC.

The J gene is TRBJ1-2, the V gene TRBV5-6, with TRBD1 identical over 9 bases. The CDR3 runs 16 residues. Germline lookup yields CDR1 SGHDT and CDR2 YYEEEE. V lost 4 bases, J lost 0 bases, and 7 bases stayed unmatched. CDR3 protein: CASSIGTGLTNYGYTF. The CDR3 nucleotides read TGTGCCAGCAGCATCGGGACAGGGCTTACTAACTATGGCTACACCTTC.